One sample yielded the 10 T cell receptor beta chains listed below, sequenced in a study of technical replicates of blood from a few donors. TCRdb's copy holds only in-frame clones and misses some; the assay was immunoSEQ multiplex PCR. The table includes tens of thousands of clones, more than 75% detected once. Source material: PBMCs. The receptors derive from a human donor in good health. Some clones in this sample may be carry-over from other donors' samples.

The chain combines TRBV15 with TRBJ2-1; no firm D call. V shed 0 bases and J shed 4 bases, with 7 bases lying between them. CDR1 and CDR2 from the germline V gene are LNHNV and YYDKDF (reference sequence). The CDR3 loop spans 14 amino acids. This chain's CDR3 is CATSRDEKYNEQFF. The CDR3, as DNA: TGTGCCACCAGCAGAGACGAGAAATACAATGAGCAGTTCTTC. Together with reference TRBV15 and TRBJ2-1, the CDR3 gives the full variable domain: DAMVIQNPRYQVTQFGKPVTLSCSQTLNHNVMYWYQQKSSQAPKLLFHYYDKDFNNEADTPDNFQSRRPNTSFCFLDIRSPGLGDTAMYLCATSRDEKYNEQFFGPGTRLTVL.

This rearrangement joins TRBV6-5 to TRBJ2-7, with TRBD1 identical over 8 bases. Germline CDR1 MNHEY, CDR2 SVGAGI. This CDR3 has 15 residues. V gave up 4 bases and J gave up 2 bases; unmatched junction bases: 7. Here the CDR3 reads CASSFLPGQAYEQYF. DNA of the CDR3: TGTGCCAGCAGTTTCCTACCGGGACAGGCCTACGAGCAGTACTTC.

The chain joins TRBV5-1 to TRBJ1-6; D is perhaps TRBD1 (5 bases). The germline V and J ends were trimmed by 0 bases and 8 bases, with 15 bases remaining between them. CDR3 length: 16 residues. CDR1 and CDR2 (germline): SGHRS, YFSETQ. CDR3 in amino acids: CASSLGGAAWDSPLHF. CDR3 coding DNA: TGCGCCAGCAGCTTGGGTGGGGCAGCGTGGGATTCACCCCTCCACTTT.

The chain recombines TRBV12-5 with TRBJ2-1, with D possibly TRBD2 on 6 matching bases. CDR3 size: 16 residues. Germline V gene sequence: CDR1 LGHNT, CDR2 FRNRAP. Trimming pared 1 base from V and 12 bases from J, leaving 22 bases between. The CDR3 DNA reads as TGTGCTAGTGGTTTGGGGCGGGGCGCAGGATCATTTGGGCAGTTCTTC. Translating it yields CASGLGRGAGSFGQFF.

The chain joins TRBV22-1 to TRBJ2-5; the table's D gene call, TRBD1, was not cross checked with the DNA. TRBV22-1 is an annotated pseudogene. This CDR3 comprises 14 residues. CDR3 DNA: TGTCCTGGGAGCGTGGACAGAGTCCAAGAGACCCAGTACTTC. Translating gives CPGSVDRVQETQYF.

The gene calls are TRBV11-3 and TRBJ2-3; 10 bases line up with TRBD2. From germline, CDR1 is SGHNT and CDR2 YENEEA. The V gene end was trimmed by 4 bases and the J gene end by 6 bases; junction bases not matched to a gene: 4. This CDR3 is built from 14 residues. CDR3 DNA sequence: TGTGCCAGCAGCTACGGGACTAGCGAGGATACGCAGTATTTT. It is translated as CASSYGTSEDTQYF.

CDR3 sequence reads: CASSSAQGSYSGNTIYF. As DNA, the CDR3 is TGTGCCAGCAGCTCCGCCCAGGGGAGTTATTCTGGAAACACCATATATTTT. The chain recombines TRBV5-4 with TRBJ1-3; tentatively, D is TRBD1 (6 bases). Germline loops: CDR1 SGHNT, CDR2 YYREEE (reference sequence). Trimming removed 3 bases from V and 1 base from J, with 17 bases in between. This CDR3 comprises 17 residues. Full variable domain (rest looked up from reference TRBV5-4 and TRBJ1-3): ETGVTQSPTHLIKTRGQQVTLRCSSQSGHNTVSWYQQALGQGPQFIFQYYREEENGRGNFPPRFSGLQFPNYSSELNVNALELDDSALYLCASSSAQGSYSGNTIYFGEGSWLTVV.

J is TRBJ1-6 and V is TRBV10-1; D may be TRBD1 (5 bases). Germline V gene lookup returns CDR1 WNHNN and CDR2 SYGVQD (reference sequence). V was shortened by 7 bases and J by 9 bases, with 22 bases between the two germline ends. There are 16 residues in the CDR3. The CDR3 DNA reads TGCGCCAGCACTTCGGGTGGGGCTGGCCATCCTTCACCCCTCCACTTT. Translating gives CASTSGGAGHPSPLHF.

The chain recombines TRBV30 with TRBJ2-1, with no clear D. V lost 0 bases to trimming and J lost 10 bases, with 16 bases between them. The CDR3 length is 14 residues. The germline V gene encodes CDR1 GTSNPN and CDR2 SVGIG (reference sequence). The CDR3 region has the DNA TGTGCCTGGAGTGTACCACCGCAGCGCCCGGAGCAGTTCTTC. This sequence encodes CAWSVPPQRPEQFF.

This chain connects TRBV28 to TRBJ1-4, with a tentative D call TRBD1 (5 bases). Germline V gives CDR1 MDHEN, CDR2 SYDVKM. The CDR3 runs to 16 residues. Trimming took 3 bases from V and 4 from J, leaving 15 bases between them. CDR3 in DNA: TGTGCCAGCAGTTTTGTCCAGGGCCTGTTTAATGAAAAACTGTTTTTT. Encoded protein: CASSFVQGLFNEKLFF.